The 3 T cell receptor beta chains below all came from one sample that was sequenced in a study of human T cells and chemical hapten exposure. Time point in this sample: patch test 1, 2 weeks after DPC sensitization. The sample's treatment: therapeutic diphenylcyclopropenone sensitization with weekly scalp DPC. TCRdb independently ran MiXCR on the RACE reads; one entry per CDR3 protein. The profile shows about 120,000 distinct CDR3 sequences, 12% of them singletons. This material consisted of whole blood, taken in connection with sensitization to the hapten diphenylcyclopropenone (DPC). The receptors originated from a woman between 50 and 59 years old with alopecia areata. Some clones in this sample may be carry-over from other donors' samples.

This clonotype was recorded at least ten times. V is TRBV20-1 and J is TRBJ2-4; 11 bases agree with TRBD2. Trimming took 0 bases from V and 2 from J; bases not matched to a gene: 9. The CDR3 loop spans 18 amino acids. Germline V CDR1 and CDR2: DFQATT, SNEGSKA (reference sequence). The CDR3 DNA follows: TGCAGTGCTAGAGATCCCCTCCTAGCGGGAGGACCCAAAAACATTCAGTACTTC. It specifies CSARDPLLAGGPKNIQYF.

The J gene is TRBJ1-5, the V gene TRBV7-2; perhaps TRBD1 as D (6 bases). CDR3 length: 15 amino acids. Germline CDR1 reads SGHTA; CDR2 reads FQGNSA. V lost 2 bases and J lost 6, with 14 bases in between. The DNA of the CDR3 is TGTGCCAGCAGCTTATCGCGGGGGGCAAGTCAGCCCCAGCATTTT. This sequence encodes CASSLSRGASQPQHF.

The rearrangement uses TRBV18 and TRBJ1-1, with TRBD1 as a possible D gene (5 bases). This CDR3 is built from 15 residues. Germline V lookup: CDR1 KGHSH, CDR2 LQKENI. V was cut by 5 bases and J by 7 bases, with 20 bases left in between. DNA of the CDR3: TGTGCCAGCTCAGGATCCGGGGCCTCAAGGAGTGAAGCTTTCTTT. The encoded protein is CASSGSGASRSEAFF.